This T cell receptor (beta chain) came from a study of regulatory T cells in long-lasting Graves disease. This clonotype was seen at least ten times. Its cognate antigen is unknown. CDR3 length: 14 residues. The germline V gene encodes CDR1 DFQATT and CDR2 SNEGSKA (reference sequence). V was pared by 5 bases and J by 2 bases, with 6 bases of the junction left unmatched. General study results and limits: Persistent Graves' patients showed less TCR diversity than newly diagnosed ones.

According to the study, TCR beta libraries were built with iRepertoire HTBI primers and CDR3-region Arm-PCR. TCRdb processed the multiplex PCR reads anew with MiXCR; each CDR3 protein has one entry. The sample lists about 470,000 distinct CDR3 sequences, around 20% occurring once. Described time point: persistent/refractory GD, antithyroid drugs over 5 years with positive TRAb. Construction of the TCR library relied on RNA isolated from PBMCs. The sequence was obtained from a female donor with Graves disease. The sample in question was peripheral blood mononuclear cells (PBMCs), obtained when the disease was refractory, from a patient treated with antithyroid drugs. V usage is TRBV20-1 and J usage is TRBJ2-7; TRBD2 matches 10 bases. CDR3 coding DNA: TGCAGTGCTGCCACTAGCGGGAATACCTACGAGCAGTACTTC. Protein sequence: CSAATSGNTYEQYF.